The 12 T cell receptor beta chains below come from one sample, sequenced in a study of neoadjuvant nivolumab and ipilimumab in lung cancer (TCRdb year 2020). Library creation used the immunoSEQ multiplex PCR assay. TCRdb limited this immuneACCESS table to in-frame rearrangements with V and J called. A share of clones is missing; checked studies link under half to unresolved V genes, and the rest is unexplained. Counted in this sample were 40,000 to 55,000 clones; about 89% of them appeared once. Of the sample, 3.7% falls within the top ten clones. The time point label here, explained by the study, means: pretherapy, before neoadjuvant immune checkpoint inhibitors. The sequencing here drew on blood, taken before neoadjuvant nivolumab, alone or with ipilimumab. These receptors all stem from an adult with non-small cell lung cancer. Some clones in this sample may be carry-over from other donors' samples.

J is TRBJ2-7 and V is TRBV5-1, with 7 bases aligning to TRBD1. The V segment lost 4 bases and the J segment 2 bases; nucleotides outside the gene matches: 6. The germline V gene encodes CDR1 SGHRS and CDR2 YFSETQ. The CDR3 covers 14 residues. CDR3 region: CASSISGTAYEQYF. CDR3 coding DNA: TGCGCCAGCAGCATATCCGGGACAGCCTACGAGCAGTACTTC.

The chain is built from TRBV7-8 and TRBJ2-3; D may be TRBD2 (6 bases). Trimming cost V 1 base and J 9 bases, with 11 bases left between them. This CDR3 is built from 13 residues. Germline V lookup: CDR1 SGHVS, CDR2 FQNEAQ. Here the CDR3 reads CASSLVRGKTQYF. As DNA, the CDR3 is TGTGCCAGCAGCTTAGTTCGGGGGAAAACGCAGTATTTT.

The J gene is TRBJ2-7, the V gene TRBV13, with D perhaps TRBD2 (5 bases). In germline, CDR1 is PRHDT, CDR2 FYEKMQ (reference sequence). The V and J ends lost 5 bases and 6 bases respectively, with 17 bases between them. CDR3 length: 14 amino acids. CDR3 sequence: CASSRGRPLTEQYF. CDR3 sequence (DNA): TGTGCCAGCAGCCGAGGGCGCCCACTGACCGAGCAGTACTTC.

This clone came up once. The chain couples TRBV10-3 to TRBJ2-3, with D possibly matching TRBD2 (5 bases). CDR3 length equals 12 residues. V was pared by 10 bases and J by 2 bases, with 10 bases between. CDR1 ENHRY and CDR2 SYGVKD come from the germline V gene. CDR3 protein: CANGLNTDTQYF. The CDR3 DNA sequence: TGTGCCAACGGACTTAACACAGATACGCAGTATTTT.

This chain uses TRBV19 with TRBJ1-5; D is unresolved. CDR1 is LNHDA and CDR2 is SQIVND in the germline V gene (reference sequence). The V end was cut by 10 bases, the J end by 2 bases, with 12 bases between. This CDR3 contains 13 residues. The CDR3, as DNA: TGTGCCACCCAATGGGAAGGCAATCAGCCCCAGCATTTT. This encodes CATQWEGNQPQHF.

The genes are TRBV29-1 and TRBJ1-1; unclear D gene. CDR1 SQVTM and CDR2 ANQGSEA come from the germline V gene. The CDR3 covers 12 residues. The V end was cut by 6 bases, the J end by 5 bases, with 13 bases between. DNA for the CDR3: TGCAGCGTGGGAGCAGGCCAGACTGAAGCTTTCTTT. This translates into CSVGAGQTEAFF.

CDR3 protein: CASSFSGQPQHF. CDR3 DNA sequence: TGTGCCAGCAGCTTCTCGGGTCAGCCCCAGCATTTT. The V call is TRBV5-6, the J call TRBJ1-5; D gene uncertain. There are 12 residues in the CDR3. V lost 2 bases to trimming and J lost 6 bases, with 6 bases between them. Per germline, CDR1 SGHDT and CDR2 YYEEEE.

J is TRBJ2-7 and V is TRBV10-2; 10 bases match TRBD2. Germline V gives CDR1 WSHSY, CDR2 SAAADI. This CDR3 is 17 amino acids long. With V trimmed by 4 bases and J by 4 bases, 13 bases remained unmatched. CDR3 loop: CASSVLAGVKVPYEQYF. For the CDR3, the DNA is TGCGCCAGCAGTGTGCTAGCGGGAGTAAAGGTCCCGTACGAGCAGTACTTC.

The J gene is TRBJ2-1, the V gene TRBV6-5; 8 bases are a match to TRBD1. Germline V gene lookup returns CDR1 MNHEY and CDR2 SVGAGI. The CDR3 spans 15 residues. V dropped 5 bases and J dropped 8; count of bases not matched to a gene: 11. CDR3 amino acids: CASSTPNRGKYEQFF. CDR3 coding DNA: TGTGCCAGCAGTACTCCAAACAGGGGGAAGTATGAGCAGTTCTTC.

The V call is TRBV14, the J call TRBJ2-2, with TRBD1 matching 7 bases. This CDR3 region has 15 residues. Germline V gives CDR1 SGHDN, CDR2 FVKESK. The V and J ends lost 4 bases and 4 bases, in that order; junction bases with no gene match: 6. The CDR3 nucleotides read TGTGCCAGCAGCCGCCTTACAGGGGCCACCGGGGAGCTGTTTTTT. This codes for CASSRLTGATGELFF. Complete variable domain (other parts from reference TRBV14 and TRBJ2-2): EAGVTQFPSHSVIEKGQTVTLRCDPISGHDNLYWYRRVMGKEIKFLLHFVKESKQDESGMPNNRFLAERTGGTYSTLKVQPAELEDSGVYFCASSRLTGATGELFFGEGSRLTVL.

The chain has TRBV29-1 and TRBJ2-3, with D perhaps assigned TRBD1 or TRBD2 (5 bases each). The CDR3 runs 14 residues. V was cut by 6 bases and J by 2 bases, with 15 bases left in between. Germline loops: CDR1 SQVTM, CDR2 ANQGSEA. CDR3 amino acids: CSVAPGTFTDTQYF. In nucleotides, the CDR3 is TGCAGCGTCGCCCCCGGGACGTTCACAGATACGCAGTATTTT.

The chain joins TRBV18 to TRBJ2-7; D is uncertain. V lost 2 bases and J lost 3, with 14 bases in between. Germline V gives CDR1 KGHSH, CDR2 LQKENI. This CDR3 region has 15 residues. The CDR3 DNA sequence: TGTGCCAGCTCACCAGGGTCGCGCAGAGACTACGAGCAGTACTTC. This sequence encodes CASSPGSRRDYEQYF.